This entry lists 5 T cell receptor beta chains sequenced from one sample in a study of shared clonotypes between healthy human individuals. Measured with immunoSEQ multiplex PCR; TCRdb has only the in-frame clones, and not every one. There are roughly 500,000 clones in the sample; 75% to 85% occur only once, and over 10% lies in the top ten. The sequencing input was PBMCs. All receptors derive from a woman aged 40 to 50 in good health. Some clones in this sample may be carry-over from other donors' samples.

The CDR3 bases are TGTGCCAGCAGTTTCCCGACCAAGGGAGACGGGGAGCTGTTTTTT. Its translation is CASSFPTKGDGELFF. This chain uses TRBV27 with TRBJ2-2; tentatively, D is TRBD2 (5 bases). V was cut by 3 bases and J by 7 bases, with 15 bases left in between. The germline V gene encodes CDR1 MNHEY and CDR2 SMNVEV (reference sequence). CDR3 size: 15 residues.

The gene calls are TRBV5-1 and TRBJ1-4, with no clear D. In germline, CDR1 is SGHRS, CDR2 YFSETQ. The CDR3 is made up of 14 amino acids. V lost 3 bases, J lost 3 bases, and 9 bases lay in between. For the CDR3, the DNA is TGCGCCAGCAGCTCGACACAACCTAATGAAAAACTGTTTTTT. It translates to CASSSTQPNEKLFF.

Details on this clone: At the DNA level, this CDR3 is encoded by other sequences in the same sample as well. The chain combines TRBV30 with TRBJ2-5; D not certain. CDR1 is GTSNPN, CDR2 SVGIG, per germline (reference sequence). V was trimmed by 0 bases and J by 1 base, leaving 6 bases between them. The CDR3 consists of 13 residues. CDR3 amino acids: CAWSVGIQETQYF. The CDR3, as DNA: TGTGCCTGGAGTGTAGGAATCCAAGAGACCCAGTACTTC.

The genes are TRBV7-3 and TRBJ1-1; 7 bases match TRBD1. Trimming removed 5 bases from V and 11 bases from J; junction bases left unmatched: 11. CDR1 is SGHTA, CDR2 FQGTGA, per germline. This CDR3 has 13 amino acids. The CDR3, as DNA: TGTGCCAGCAGCCCGGACAGGAGAAATGGGGCTTTCTTT. Translation gives CASSPDRRNGAFF. Together with reference TRBV7-3 and TRBJ1-1, the CDR3 gives the full variable domain: GAGVSQTPSNKVTEKGKYVELRCDPISGHTALYWYRQSLGQGPEFLIYFQGTGAADDSGLPNDRFFAVRPEGSVSTLKIQRTERGDSAVYLCASSPDRRNGAFFGQGTRLTVV.

This clone was recorded many times. The chain recombines TRBV19 with TRBJ2-1; D is unresolved. The CDR3 has 12 amino acids. Trimming shortened V by 5 bases and J by 9 bases, and 11 bases separated the two germline ends. CDR1 and CDR2 (germline): LNHDA, SQIVND (reference sequence). CDR3 sequence (DNA): TGTGCCAGTAGTTGGAGAAAAGGTGAGCAGTTCTTC. Translated: CASSWRKGEQFF.